The T cell receptor (beta chain) described here comes from a study of blood T cell repertoires in COVID-19. Study-level background: Material from acute and convalescent COVID-19 was sourced from the United States, Italy and Spain.

Sequenced by immunoSEQ multiplex PCR; TCRdb stores in-frame clones only, minus some. The top ten clones hold around 1.7% of a sample with hundreds of thousands of clones, over 75% of them seen once. This clone was counted once. In terms of age and location, participants ranged from roughly 18 to 95 years and lived in under 30 US areas. Resolution of symptoms, clearance, or two negative PCRs was present in recovered Cohort 3 donors. Specimen: PBMCs or T cells enriched from blood (not recorded which). The receptor was isolated from a man in his forties who had recovered from COVID-19.

The CDR3 DNA is TGTGCCAGCAGCCCTCCGGGGGACAACTATGGCTACACCTTC. Protein product: CASSPPGDNYGYTF. The chain has TRBV7-9 and TRBJ1-2; D is possibly TRBD1 (5 bases). This CDR3 region has 14 residues. Per germline, CDR1 SEHNR and CDR2 FQNEAQ (reference sequence). The ends were cut back, 5 bases at V and 2 bases at J, with 12 bases in the middle.